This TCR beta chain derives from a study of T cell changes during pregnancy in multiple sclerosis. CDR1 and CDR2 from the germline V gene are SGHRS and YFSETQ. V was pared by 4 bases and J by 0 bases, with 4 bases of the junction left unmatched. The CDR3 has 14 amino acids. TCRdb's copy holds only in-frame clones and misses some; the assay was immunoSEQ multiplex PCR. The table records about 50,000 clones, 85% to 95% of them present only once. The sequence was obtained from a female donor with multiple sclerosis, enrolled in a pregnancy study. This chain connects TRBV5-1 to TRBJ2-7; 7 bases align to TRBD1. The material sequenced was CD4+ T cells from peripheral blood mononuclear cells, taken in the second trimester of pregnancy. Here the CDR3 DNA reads TGCGCCAGCAGCCTAGACAGGGCCTCCTACGAGCAGTACTTC. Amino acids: CASSLDRASYEQYF.